This T cell receptor delta chain stems from a study of Vγ9Vδ2 T cells in congenital toxoplasmosis (dated by TCRdb to the early 2020s). At the level of the whole study: Congenital toxoplasmosis was diagnosed using IgG, IgM and IgA serology, Western blot and an in-house interferon-gamma release assay. This study compared the CDR3 repertoires of the gamma and delta chains in sorted blood gammadelta T cells from congenitally T. gondii-infected infants versus uninfected infants. Repertoires were sequenced from infants at 2 months after birth and at 1 year of age. TCR sequencing covered 5 or 6 infected and 10 uninfected infants at 2 months, plus 3 infected and 4 uninfected infants at 1 year.

The same treatment, using spiramycin and/or pyrimethamine plus sulfadiazine plus folinic acid, was given to mothers of both infected and uninfected infants. All infants, infected and uninfected, were born by term delivery after more than 37 weeks of gestation. Approximately 1 mL of blood was used to isolate PBMCs by Lymphoprep gradient centrifugation, after which the PBMCs were cryopreserved in liquid nitrogen and shipped to Belgium. After thawing, the PBMCs were labeled with Zombie NIR viability dye and stained with antibodies against CD3, TCR gammadelta, Vgamma9 and Vdelta2. Sorting of CD3+ TCRgammadelta+ T cells was performed on a FACSAria III, with a mean purity of roughly 98%. The RNeasy Micro Kit was used to isolate RNA from approximately 9,800 sorted gammadelta T cells per sample. The infants were born to mothers who were enrolled with primary T. gondii infection during pregnancy. Infant peripheral blood was collected at an outpatient microbiology and virology center in Pavia, Italy.

This clone has more than one count but fewer than ten. No antigen is known for it. One junction end does not reproduce the germline sequence, and a read error may be involved. Template-switch reverse transcription with SuperScript II was used to generate cDNA, with TRGC- and TRDC-specific primers combined in a single tube. The TRGC primer was designed so that it would bind both of the constant genes TRGC1 and TRGC2. The KAPA Real-Time Library Amplification Kit was used for TRG and TRD amplification, and AMPure XP bead purification was performed between steps. Illumina sequencing adapters were added by index PCR using the Nextera XT Index Kit. Sequencing of TRG and TRD amplicons was performed on an Illumina MiSeq with the V2 300 kit, and 150 bp paired-end reads were generated. The authors processed their data as follows. Before further analysis, read quality was checked using FastQC version 0.11.8. Reads were mapped to GenBank TRG or TRD reference genes, and MiXCR version 3.0.3 was used to assemble CDR3 sequences. Default MiXCR settings were kept, except that 3 rather than 5 consecutive nucleotides were used to assemble TRDD gene segments. VDJtools version 1.2.1 calculated N additions, CDR3 length, J segment length and clonotype sharing between samples. Out-of-frame CDR3 sequences and those containing stop codons were excluded from analysis. Infant repertoires were compared for overlap with previously published fetal, cord blood and adult blood Vgamma9Vdelta2 repertoires. TCRdb reran clone calling on the public reads with CATT; rows sharing one DNA sequence were then combined. The V and J calls follow TCRdb's processing rather than the paper's. Across this sample there are 850 to 950 delta-chain clones, with just under 20% seen only once. Approximately 15% of the sample goes to the ten largest clones.

The germline V gene sets CDR1 to TSWWSYY and CDR2 to QGS. Including cysteine and phenylalanine, the CDR3 has 21 amino acids. The DNA shown is the 63-base CDR3, in frame from base 1. Summary of the overall study and its limitations: At 2 months, TRGV9 and TRDV2 CDR3s of infected infants appeared to carry fewer N additions than uninfected infants, especially TRDV2-TRDJ1 sequences. Both infected and uninfected infants showed a high prevalence of a public TRGV9 clonotype. Germline-encoded fetal-type TRDV2 CDR3 sequences seemed to be more prevalent in infected than in uninfected 2-month-old infants, with an in utero expansion footprint being suggested. At 1 year of age, repertoire differences between infected and uninfected infants were less clear than at 2 months. Two months was the earliest age with enough suitable sample material for TCR repertoire analysis, so newborn repertoires were not sequenced.

The TCR was taken from a child under 10 years old born to a mother with Toxoplasma gondii infection during pregnancy, either congenitally infected or uninfected (not recorded which). The sample comprised gamma-delta T cells from blood. The V and J genes are TRDV1 and TRDJ1; matching of 5 bases hints at TRDD3 as the D gene. The CDR3 loop reads CALGPDYLDPGGNLSTEKLIF. The nucleotide sequence reads as follows: TGTGCTCTTGGGCCAGATTACTTAGATCCGGGGGGCAACCTAAGCACCGAAAAACTCATCTTT.